Here is one T cell receptor beta chain with its context. This clone may be a read error of a much larger clone one base away. TCRdb reprocessed the reads with MiXCR, giving one entry per CDR3 protein. The sample includes about 18,000 distinct CDR3 sequences, around 9.6% of them seen just once. The data derive from a study of type 1 regulatory T cells. Study at large: T-allo10 is a Tr1-enriched, alloantigen-specific CD4 T cell product made in vitro.

The specimen sequenced was CD4+ T cells, either the whole sample or a sorted fraction (not recorded which). The sequence derives from a human donor in good health.

The CDR3 region is CTSSPKETQYF. For the CDR3, the DNA is TGTACCAGCTCACCAAAAGAAACGCAGTATTTT. The gene calls are TRBV18 and TRBJ2-3; unclear D gene. The CDR3 sequence is 11 residues long. Germline CDR1 reads KGHSH; CDR2 reads LQKENI.